This TCR beta chain was obtained from a study of regulatory T cells in long-lasting Graves disease. Study findings and constraints: Accuracy might have suffered from few samples.

This CDR3 spans 14 amino acids. Trimming at V came to 1 base and at J to 5 bases, leaving 3 bases not matched to a gene. Looked up from germline, CDR1 is SGHRS and CDR2 is YFSETQ. Described time point: newly diagnosed GD, antithyroid drugs for less than 3 months. Isolated PBMC RNA provided the starting material for the TCR library. Concerning this clonotype: Its antigen is currently unknown.

Libraries of TCR beta came from iRepertoire HTBI primers plus Arm-PCR of CDR3 regions. TCRdb reprocessed the multiplex PCR reads via MiXCR and lists one record per CDR3 protein. Of 550,000 to 700,000 distinct CDR3 sequences in the sample, about 16% were seen once. These data were likewise used in another study, on T cells in Graves' hyperthyroidism and ophthalmopathy. Turning to that study: Expanded thyroid clonotypes (above 0.001) were mostly also found in blood. The model foresaw ophthalmopathy a median 6.5 months prior to onset.

The genes are TRBV5-1 and TRBJ2-7, with 10 bases that match TRBD1. The origin of this receptor is a man between 18 and 35 years old with Graves disease. The source was peripheral blood mononuclear cells (PBMCs), collected at new diagnosis, from a patient treated with antithyroid drugs. The CDR3 is CASSLRGTGDEQYF. CDR3 DNA sequence: TGCGCCAGCAGCTTGAGGGGGACAGGGGACGAGCAGTACTTC.